This passage covers 21 T cell receptor beta chains from one sample sequenced in a study of T cells in Graves' hyperthyroidism and ophthalmopathy. Researchers amplified the TCR beta CDR3 regions from RNA transcripts. The study used the HTBI primer set for a first-round RT-PCR of the TCR CDR3. TCRdb re-derived calls from the multiplex PCR reads in MiXCR, one entry per CDR3 protein. The repertoire holds roughly 100,000 distinct CDR3 sequences, with about 45% as singletons. Sequenced material: blood. The receptors derive from a man in his forties with Graves' hyperthyroidism.

In this sample, this clonotype turned up many times. This chain links TRBV2 with TRBJ2-7; 12 bases line up with TRBD2. Unmatched junction bases numbered 12, after V lost 9 bases and J lost 6 bases. The CDR3 loop spans 15 amino acids. The germline CDR1 and CDR2 sequences are SNHLY and FYNNEI. The CDR3 here is CASWRLAGEIGEQYF. CDR3 DNA: TGTGCCAGTTGGCGACTAGCGGGAGAAATAGGCGAGCAGTACTTC.

This chain joins TRBV7-8 and TRBJ1-2; 8 bases agree with TRBD1. In germline, CDR1 is SGHVS, CDR2 FQNEAQ. V trimming: 9 bases; J trimming: 7 bases; junction bases outside the gene matches: 10. The CDR3 spans 13 residues. In nucleotides, the CDR3 is TGTGCCAGTGCGGGACAGGCATACTCTGGCTACACCTTC. Its protein is CASAGQAYSGYTF.

The V gene is TRBV9, the J gene TRBJ1-2; tentatively, D is TRBD1 (6 bases). Germline V gene lookup returns CDR1 SGDLS and CDR2 YYNGEE. The CDR3 extends over 15 amino acids. Trimming cost V 4 bases and J 2 bases, with 15 bases left between them. In DNA form, the CDR3 reads TGTGCCAGCAGCCCCGCTGGGACATTGAACTATGGCTACACCTTC. It specifies CASSPAGTLNYGYTF.

This clonotype was observed many times. This sequence joins TRBV19 and TRBJ1-5, with a possible D match to TRBD1 (6 bases). The CDR3 runs to 16 residues. CDR1 is LNHDA and CDR2 is SQIVND in the germline V gene (reference sequence). V lost 6 bases and J lost 4, with 19 bases in between. As DNA, the CDR3 is TGTGCCAGTAGGGGGGATCTGGGGGCCGCGAATCAGCCCCAGCATTTT. Its protein product is CASRGDLGAANQPQHF.

This clonotype came up many times. The chain has TRBV5-1 and TRBJ2-5; D ambiguous. The CDR3 is 14 amino acids. V was trimmed by 0 bases and J by 4 bases, leaving 10 bases between them. From germline, CDR1 is SGHRS and CDR2 YFSETQ. The CDR3 DNA sequence: TGCGCCAGCAGCTTGGCCGGGTCAGGAGAGACCCAGTACTTC. It is translated as CASSLAGSGETQYF.

The sample holds many counts of this clonotype. This chain links TRBV6-5 with TRBJ1-2; no reliable D call. CDR3 length equals 16 residues. Germline CDR1 and CDR2: MNHEY and SVGAGI. The V end was cut by 2 bases, the J end by 3 bases, with 16 bases between. CDR3 DNA: TGTGCCAGCAGTTACCATCGGTCACAGAGACACTATGGCTACACCTTC. It yields the protein CASSYHRSQRHYGYTF.

The chain employs TRBV2 and TRBJ2-3; unclear D gene. This CDR3 has 15 amino acids. The V end was cut by 8 bases, the J end by 5 bases, with 20 bases between. Germline V CDR1 and CDR2: SNHLY, FYNNEI. The CDR3 loop reads CASSPGAIEVDTQYF. The CDR3 DNA follows: TGTGCCAGCTCACCCGGCGCGATAGAGGTAGATACGCAGTATTTT.

The chain couples TRBV20-1 to TRBJ1-1, with TRBD1 matching over 8 bases. V lost 6 bases, J lost 5 bases, and 11 bases stayed unmatched. Germline V CDR1 and CDR2: DFQATT, SNEGSKA (reference sequence). This CDR3 region has 14 residues. The CDR3 is CSAKWTGLGTEAFF. The DNA for the CDR3 is TGCAGTGCCAAGTGGACAGGGTTGGGGACTGAAGCTTTCTTT.

This clonotype has a count of ten or more. The CDR3 bases are TGTGCCAGCAGTTATGGGGGGGCTAGCGCTTACGAGCAGTACTTC. It encodes CASSYGGASAYEQYF. The chain carries TRBV6-2 or TRBV6-3 and TRBJ2-7; the D gene is possibly TRBD2 (7 bases). The CDR3 loop spans 15 amino acids. Trimming stripped 3 bases from V and 4 bases from J, with 16 bases between. CDR1 and CDR2 (germline): MNHEY, SVGEGT.

Details on this clonotype: Relative to the germline gene, one junction end is altered; a read error may explain this. The chain links TRBV20-1 to TRBJ1-5; no definite D call. Germline CDR1 DFQATT, CDR2 SNEGSKA (reference sequence). The length of the CDR3 is 13 residues. The CDR3 sequence: CSAGGVSSQPQHF. The CDR3 coding sequence is TGCAGTGCTGGAGGAGTTAGCAGTCAGCCCCAGCATTTT.

The chain combines TRBV10-2 with TRBJ2-1; a weak D match, TRBD2 (5 bases). CDR3 size: 17 residues. The germline CDR1 and CDR2 sequences are WSHSY and SAAADI. V was cut by 0 bases and J by 0 bases, with 12 bases left in between. This CDR3 reads CASSESTAGSSYNEQFF. Here the CDR3 DNA reads TGCGCCAGCAGTGAGTCGACCGCGGGCAGCTCCTACAATGAGCAGTTCTTC.

As concerns this clonotype: Because the CDR3 is missing its conserved closing phenylalanine or tryptophan, this is likely a read error. This chain links TRBV4-1 with TRBJ2-2; D remains unclear. Germline CDR1 and CDR2: MGHRA and YSYEKL. CDR3 length: 15 residues. Trimming shortened V by 1 base and J by 6 bases, and 12 bases separated the two germline ends. CDR3 coding DNA: TGCGCCAGCAGCCAAGTGGAAGGCTCGGCCGGGGAGCTGTTTTCT. This translates into CASSQVEGSAGELFS.

This clonotype was picked up many times. The rearrangement links TRBV2 to TRBJ1-2; TRBD1 matches at 8 bases. Germline V lookup: CDR1 SNHLY, CDR2 FYNNEI. The CDR3 extends over 14 amino acids. The trim removed 8 bases at V and 3 bases at J, leaving 8 bases unmatched. CDR3 protein: CASHRQGLDYGYTF. The CDR3 DNA follows: TGTGCCAGCCATCGACAGGGGTTGGACTATGGCTACACCTTC.

The V gene is TRBV20-1, the J gene TRBJ1-2; D possibly corresponds to TRBD1 (5 bases). V lost 4 bases and J 8 bases, leaving 17 bases between the germline ends. Germline CDR1 is DFQATT and CDR2 is SNEGSKA (reference sequence). The CDR3 sequence is 13 residues long. Written as DNA, the CDR3 is TGCAGTGCTAACCAGAGGGACCGATGGGGCTACACCTTC. Translated, it gives CSANQRDRWGYTF.

V is TRBV12-3 or TRBV12-4 and J is TRBJ2-3, with D perhaps matching TRBD1 (5 bases). The V and J ends lost 3 bases and 11 bases respectively, with 21 bases between them. This CDR3 contains 15 residues. CDR3 loop: CASSFGQGGWNEQYF. The CDR3 DNA follows: TGTGCCAGCAGTTTCGGGCAGGGCGGTTGGAATGAGCAGTATTTT.

A few counts support this clonotype. This rearrangement joins TRBV4-1 to TRBJ1-1; perhaps TRBD1 as D (5 bases). The CDR3 has 15 amino acids. Trimming took 0 bases from V and 3 from J, leaving 11 bases between them. The germline CDR1 and CDR2 sequences are MGHRA and YSYEKL. The CDR3 sequence: CASSQDGGGDTEAFF. The CDR3 DNA follows: TGCGCCAGCAGCCAAGATGGGGGGGGGGACACTGAAGCTTTCTTT.

The sample holds many counts of this clonotype. This chain uses TRBV20-1 with TRBJ2-3; 9 bases match TRBD2. V was clipped by 5 bases and J by 3 bases; unmatched bases: 9. The CDR3 has 15 amino acids. Germline CDR1 is DFQATT and CDR2 is SNEGSKA (reference sequence). The CDR3 sequence: CSAQRAGGMTDTQYF. The CDR3 nucleotides read TGCAGTGCTCAAAGGGCGGGAGGGATGACAGATACGCAGTATTTT.

Concerning this clonotype: At one end the junction does not follow the germline gene, possibly because of a read error. V gene TRBV7-8 combines with J gene TRBJ2-3; 9 nucleotides agree with TRBD2. The CDR3 covers 17 residues. The V gene's germline CDR1 is SGHVS and CDR2 FQNEAQ. DNA of the CDR3: TGTGCCAGCGGCTTAGGGATTCTTGCGGGAGCGGGAGGTACGCAGTATTTT. It encodes CASGLGILAGAGGTQYF.

In regard to this clonotype: The conserved closing phenylalanine or tryptophan is absent in this CDR3, likely reflecting a read error. The J gene is TRBJ1-2, the V gene TRBV5-1; D ambiguous. V lost 0 bases and J 0 bases, leaving 3 bases between the germline ends. This CDR3 is built from 13 residues. Germline CDR1 and CDR2: SGHRS and YFSETQ. The CDR3 is CASSLGANYGYTL. In DNA form, the CDR3 reads TGCGCCAGCAGCTTGGGGGCTAACTATGGCTACACCCTC.

This clonotype was counted many times. The chain employs TRBV11-2 and TRBJ2-2; D ambiguous. Per the germline V gene, CDR1 is SGHAT and CDR2 is FQNNGV. The V end was cut by 3 bases, the J end by 6 bases, with 5 bases between. The CDR3 covers 12 residues. DNA for the CDR3: TGTGCCAGCAGCTTCCAGGCCGGGGAGCTGTTTTTT. Protein: CASSFQAGELFF. The full variable domain, rest sourced from reference TRBV11-2 and TRBJ2-2, is EAGVAQSPRYKIIEKRQSVAFWCNPISGHATLYWYQQILGQGPKLLIQFQNNGVVDDSQLPKDRFSAERLKGVDSTLKIQPAKLEDSAVYLCASSFQAGELFFGEGSRLTVL.

This clonotype showed up many times. This chain uses TRBV6-5 with TRBJ2-5; 7 bases fit TRBD1. The CDR3 is made up of 16 amino acids. The germline gives CDR1 MNHEY, CDR2 SVGAGI. With 6 bases clipped from V and 5 bases from J, the junction kept 15 bases outside the gene matches. The CDR3 loop is CASSTGLTGTVETQYF. In nucleotides, the CDR3 is TGTGCCAGCAGCACGGGGCTAACCGGGACAGTTGAGACCCAGTACTTC.